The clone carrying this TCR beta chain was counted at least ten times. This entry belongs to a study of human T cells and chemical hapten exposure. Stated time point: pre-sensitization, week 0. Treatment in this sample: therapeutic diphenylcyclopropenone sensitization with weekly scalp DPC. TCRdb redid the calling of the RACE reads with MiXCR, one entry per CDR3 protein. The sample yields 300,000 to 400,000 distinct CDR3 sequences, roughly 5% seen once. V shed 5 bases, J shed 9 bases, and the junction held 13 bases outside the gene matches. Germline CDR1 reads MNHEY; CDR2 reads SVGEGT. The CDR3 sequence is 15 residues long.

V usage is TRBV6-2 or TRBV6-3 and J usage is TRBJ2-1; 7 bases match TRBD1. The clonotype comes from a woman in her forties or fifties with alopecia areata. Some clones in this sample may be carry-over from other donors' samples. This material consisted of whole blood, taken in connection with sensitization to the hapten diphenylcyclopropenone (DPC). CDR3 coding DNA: TGTGCCAGCAGTCCAGACAGGGTTTCCAGGGGTGAGCAGTTCTTC. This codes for CASSPDRVSRGEQFF.